This TCR beta chain was sequenced during a study of vaccination and CD4 T cells after COVID-19. Study-level background: The authors exposed cells to overlapping spike peptides derived from SARS-CoV-2, HCoV-NL63, HCoV-OC43 and HCoV-229E.

Treatment meaning: roughly ten-day PBMC culture with coronavirus spike peptide pools or control peptides (ViraFEST assay). Expansion of antigen-specific T cells with peptide pools by ViraFEST preceded sequencing of TCRs. This clonotype appeared a few times. The antigen is unknown. The Oncomine TCR Beta short-read assay generated sequence data from the DNA of cultured CD4+ T cells. TCRdb re-analysed the PCR reads in MiXCR, keeping a single row per CDR3 protein. The sample records fewer than 20,000 distinct CDR3 sequences, less than 70% being singletons. Sequencing was carried out using CD4+ T cells from blood, cultured in vitro. This TCR was recovered from a human donor who had recovered from COVID-19.

For the CDR3, the DNA is TGTGCCAGCAGCTTAGATGGGACAGGCGTCTATGGCTACACCTTC. Translation: CASSLDGTGVYGYTF. This rearrangement joins TRBV7-9 to TRBJ1-2; TRBD1 matches at 8 bases. The CDR3 spans 15 residues. Trimming took 1 base from V and 4 from J; bases not matched to a gene: 5. Germline assignment: CDR1 SEHNR and CDR2 FQNEAQ (reference sequence).